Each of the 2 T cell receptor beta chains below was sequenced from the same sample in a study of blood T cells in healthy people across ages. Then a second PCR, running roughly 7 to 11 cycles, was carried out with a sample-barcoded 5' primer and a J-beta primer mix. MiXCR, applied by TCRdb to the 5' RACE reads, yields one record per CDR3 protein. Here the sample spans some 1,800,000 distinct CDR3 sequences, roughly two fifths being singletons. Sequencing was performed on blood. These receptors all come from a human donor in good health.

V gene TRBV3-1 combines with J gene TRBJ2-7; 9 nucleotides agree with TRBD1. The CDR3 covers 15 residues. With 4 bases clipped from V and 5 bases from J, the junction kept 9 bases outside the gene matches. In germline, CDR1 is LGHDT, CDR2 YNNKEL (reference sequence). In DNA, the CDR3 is TGTGCCAGCAGCCCGGAAGGGACAGGGTGCGACGAGCAGTACTTC. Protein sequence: CASSPEGTGCDEQYF.

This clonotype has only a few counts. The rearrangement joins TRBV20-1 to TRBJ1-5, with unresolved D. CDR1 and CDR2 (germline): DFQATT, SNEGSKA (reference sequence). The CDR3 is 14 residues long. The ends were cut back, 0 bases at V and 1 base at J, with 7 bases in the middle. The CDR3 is CSARDSKSNQPQHF. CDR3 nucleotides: TGCAGTGCTAGAGACAGTAAGAGCAATCAGCCCCAGCATTTT.